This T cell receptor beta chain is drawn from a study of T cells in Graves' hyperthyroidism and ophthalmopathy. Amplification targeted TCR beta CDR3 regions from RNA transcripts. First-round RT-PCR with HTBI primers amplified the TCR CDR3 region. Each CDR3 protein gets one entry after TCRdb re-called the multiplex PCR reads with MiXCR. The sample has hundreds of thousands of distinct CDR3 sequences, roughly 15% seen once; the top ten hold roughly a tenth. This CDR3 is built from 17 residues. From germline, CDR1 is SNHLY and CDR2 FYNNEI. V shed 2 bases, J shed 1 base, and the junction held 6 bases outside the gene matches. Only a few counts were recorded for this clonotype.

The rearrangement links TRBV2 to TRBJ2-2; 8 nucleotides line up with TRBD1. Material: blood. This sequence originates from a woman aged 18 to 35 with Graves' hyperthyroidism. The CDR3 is CASSERQGAMNTGELFF. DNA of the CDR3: TGTGCCAGCAGTGAAAGGCAGGGGGCTATGAACACCGGGGAGCTGTTTTTT.